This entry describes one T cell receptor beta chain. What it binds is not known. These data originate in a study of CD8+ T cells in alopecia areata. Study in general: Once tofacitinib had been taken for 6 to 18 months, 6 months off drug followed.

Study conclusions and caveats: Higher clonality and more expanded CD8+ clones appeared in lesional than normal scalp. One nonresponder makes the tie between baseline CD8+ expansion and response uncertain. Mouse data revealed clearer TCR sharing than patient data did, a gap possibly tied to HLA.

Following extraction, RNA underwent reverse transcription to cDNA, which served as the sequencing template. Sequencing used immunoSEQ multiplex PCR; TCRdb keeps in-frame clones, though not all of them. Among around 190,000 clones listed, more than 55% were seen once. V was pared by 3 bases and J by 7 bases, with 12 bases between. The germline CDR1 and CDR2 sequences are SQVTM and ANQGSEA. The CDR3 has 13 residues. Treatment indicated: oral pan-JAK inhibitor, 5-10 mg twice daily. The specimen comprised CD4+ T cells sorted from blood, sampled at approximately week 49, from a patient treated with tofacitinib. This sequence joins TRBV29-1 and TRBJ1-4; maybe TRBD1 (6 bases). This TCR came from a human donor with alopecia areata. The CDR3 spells CSVDAGAGEKLFF. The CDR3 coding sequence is TGCAGCGTTGACGCAGGGGCGGGTGAAAAACTGTTTTTT.